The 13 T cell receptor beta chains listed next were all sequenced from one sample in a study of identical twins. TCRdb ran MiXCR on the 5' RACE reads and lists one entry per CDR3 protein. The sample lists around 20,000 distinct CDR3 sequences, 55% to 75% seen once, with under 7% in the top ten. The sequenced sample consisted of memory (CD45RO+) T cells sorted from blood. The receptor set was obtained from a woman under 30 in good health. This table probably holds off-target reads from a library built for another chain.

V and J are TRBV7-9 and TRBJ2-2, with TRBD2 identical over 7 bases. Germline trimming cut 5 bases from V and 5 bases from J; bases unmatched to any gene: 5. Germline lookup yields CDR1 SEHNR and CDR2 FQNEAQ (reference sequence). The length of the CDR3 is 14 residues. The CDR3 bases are TGTGCCAGCAGCCCTAGCGGACTTACCGGGGAGCTGTTTTTT. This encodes CASSPSGLTGELFF.

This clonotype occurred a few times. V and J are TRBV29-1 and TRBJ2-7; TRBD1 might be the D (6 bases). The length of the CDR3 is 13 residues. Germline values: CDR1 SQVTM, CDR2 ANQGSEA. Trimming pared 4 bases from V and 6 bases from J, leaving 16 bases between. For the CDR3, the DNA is TGCAGCGTTGGGATATCACAGGGATCCGAGCAGTACTTC. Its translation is CSVGISQGSEQYF.

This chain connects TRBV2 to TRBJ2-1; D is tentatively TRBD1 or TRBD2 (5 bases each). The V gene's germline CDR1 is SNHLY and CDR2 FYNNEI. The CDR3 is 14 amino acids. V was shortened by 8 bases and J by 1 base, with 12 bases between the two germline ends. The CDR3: CASYEGSSYNEQFF. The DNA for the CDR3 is TGTGCCAGCTATGAGGGGTCTTCCTACAATGAGCAGTTCTTC.

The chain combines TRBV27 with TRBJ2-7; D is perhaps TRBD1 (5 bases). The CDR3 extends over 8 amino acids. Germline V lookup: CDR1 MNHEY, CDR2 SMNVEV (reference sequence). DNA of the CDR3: TGTGCCAGCAGTCCTAGGGGTGTC. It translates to CASSPRGV.

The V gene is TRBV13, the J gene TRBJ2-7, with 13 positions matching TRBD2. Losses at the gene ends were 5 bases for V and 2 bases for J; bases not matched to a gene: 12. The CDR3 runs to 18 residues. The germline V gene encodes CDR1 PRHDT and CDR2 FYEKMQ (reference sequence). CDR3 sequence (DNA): TGTGCCAGCAGCCTCAGGACTAGCGGGAGTGGGGATACCTACGAGCAGTACTTC. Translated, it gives CASSLRTSGSGDTYEQYF.

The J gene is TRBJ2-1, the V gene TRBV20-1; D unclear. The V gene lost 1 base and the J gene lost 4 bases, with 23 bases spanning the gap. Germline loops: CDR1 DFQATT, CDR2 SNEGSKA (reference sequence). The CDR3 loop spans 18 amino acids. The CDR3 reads CSARANSGRGGIYNEQFF. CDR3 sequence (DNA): TGCAGTGCTAGAGCTAATTCTGGTCGCGGTGGGATTTACAATGAGCAGTTCTTC.

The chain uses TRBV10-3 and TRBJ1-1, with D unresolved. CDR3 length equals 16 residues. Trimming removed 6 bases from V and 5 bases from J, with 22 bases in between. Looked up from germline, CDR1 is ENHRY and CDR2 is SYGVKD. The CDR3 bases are TGTGCCATCAGCCACGATATCGGACGGGGTAGAACTGAAGCTTTCTTT. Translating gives CAISHDIGRGRTEAFF.

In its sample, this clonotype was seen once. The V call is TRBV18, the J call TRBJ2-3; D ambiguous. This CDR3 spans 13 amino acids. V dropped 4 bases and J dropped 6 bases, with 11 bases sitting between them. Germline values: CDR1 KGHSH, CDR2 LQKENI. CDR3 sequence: CASSLVLLDTQYF. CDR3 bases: TGTGCCAGCTCACTGGTCCTCCTGGATACGCAGTATTTT.

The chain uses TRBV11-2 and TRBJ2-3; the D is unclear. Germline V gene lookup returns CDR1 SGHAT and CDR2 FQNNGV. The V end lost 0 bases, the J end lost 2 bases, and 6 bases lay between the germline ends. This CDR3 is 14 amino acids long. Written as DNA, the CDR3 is TGTGCCAGCAGCTTAGATAGCTCCACAGATACGCAGTATTTT. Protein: CASSLDSSTDTQYF.

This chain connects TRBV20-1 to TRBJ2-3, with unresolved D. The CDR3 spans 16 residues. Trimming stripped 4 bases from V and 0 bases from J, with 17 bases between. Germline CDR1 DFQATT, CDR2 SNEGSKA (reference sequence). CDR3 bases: TGCAGTGCTAACCCCTCCAGTTTCGGTAGCACAGATACGCAGTATTTT. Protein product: CSANPSSFGSTDTQYF.

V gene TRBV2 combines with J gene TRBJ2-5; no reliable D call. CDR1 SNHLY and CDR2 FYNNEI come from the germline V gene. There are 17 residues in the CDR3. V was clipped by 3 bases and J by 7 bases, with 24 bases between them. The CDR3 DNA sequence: TGTGCCAGCAGTGATTGGGTGTCTCGCTCCCTCAAAGGGACCCAGTACTTC. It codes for CASSDWVSRSLKGTQYF.

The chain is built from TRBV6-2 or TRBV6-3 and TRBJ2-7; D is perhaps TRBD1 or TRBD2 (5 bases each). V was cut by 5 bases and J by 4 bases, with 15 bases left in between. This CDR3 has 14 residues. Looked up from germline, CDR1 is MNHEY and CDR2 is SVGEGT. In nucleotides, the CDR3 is TGTGCCAGCAGTATTGGGGGTAGCCGGTACGAGCAGTACTTC. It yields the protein CASSIGGSRYEQYF.

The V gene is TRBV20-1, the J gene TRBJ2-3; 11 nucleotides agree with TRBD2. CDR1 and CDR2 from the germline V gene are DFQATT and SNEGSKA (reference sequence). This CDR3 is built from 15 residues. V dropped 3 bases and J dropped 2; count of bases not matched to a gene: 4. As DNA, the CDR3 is TGCAGTGCTAGCCTAGCGGGAGGTCCCACAGATACGCAGTATTTT. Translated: CSASLAGGPTDTQYF.